What follows is one TCR beta chain and its context. CDR3 length equals 12 residues. Per the germline V gene, CDR1 is LGHDT and CDR2 is YNNKEL (reference sequence). V shed 4 bases and J shed 5 bases, with 6 bases lying between them. This specimen belongs to a study of blood T cell repertoires in COVID-19. About the research overall: T cells, B-cell-depleted T cells, or PBMCs supplied cDNA or gDNA.

Cohort 3 donors were reported recovered after two negative PCRs, clearance, or symptom resolution. Authors' analysis steps: The authors estimated nucleated cell counts from reference gene primer amplification. Sequenced by immunoSEQ multiplex PCR; TCRdb stores in-frame clones only, minus some. Clonal size and the V and J genes are those of that table, whereas D and trimming came from the DNA. This table has 180,000 or so clones, about 79% appearing once. The chain carries TRBV3-1 (or the pseudogene TRBV3-2) and TRBJ2-1; D not resolved. Sequences were obtained from PBMCs or T cells enriched from blood (not recorded which). This TCR derives from a man between 45 and 60 years old who had recovered from COVID-19. The CDR3 bases are TGTGCCAGCAGCCCCAGGAACAATGAGCAGTTCTTC. It yields the protein CASSPRNNEQFF.